This passage covers 11 T cell receptor beta chains from one sample sequenced in a study of shared clonotypes between healthy human individuals. Produced via immunoSEQ multiplex PCR; TCRdb's table is partial and in-frame only. The sample consists of 2,100,000 or so clones, nearly 97% of them appearing once. The sequencing sample was made of naive CD4+ T cells sorted from blood. The subset here: CD45RA+ positively selected. Receptors originate from a man younger than 35 in good health.

On this clone itself: Additional DNA sequences in this sample encode the identical CDR3. The chain couples TRBV2 to TRBJ2-5; weak D call: TRBD2 (6 bases). The germline gives CDR1 SNHLY, CDR2 FYNNEI. This CDR3 contains 14 residues. The V end lost 5 bases, the J end lost 5 bases, and 15 bases lay between the germline ends. The CDR3 region has the DNA TGTGCCAGCAGTCCCCAGGGCGCGGGGGAGACCCAGTACTTC. It codes for CASSPQGAGETQYF.

This chain uses TRBV2 with TRBJ2-3; 10 nucleotides match TRBD1. Trimming took 4 bases from V and 1 from J; bases not matched to a gene: 2. The CDR3 is made up of 15 amino acids. Germline V gene sequence: CDR1 SNHLY, CDR2 FYNNEI. DNA of the CDR3: TGTGCCAGCAGTGCCGGGACAGGGGGCACAGATACGCAGTATTTT. Amino acid sequence: CASSAGTGGTDTQYF.

The chain couples TRBV2 to TRBJ2-2; TRBD1 or TRBD2 may be the D gene (5 bases each). V dropped 7 bases and J dropped 7 bases, with 7 bases sitting between them. The CDR3 contains 11 residues. Germline lookup yields CDR1 SNHLY and CDR2 FYNNEI. CDR3: CASTGRGELFF. For the CDR3, the DNA is TGTGCCAGCACGGGACGCGGGGAGCTGTTTTTT. Together with reference TRBV2 and TRBJ2-2, the CDR3 gives the full variable domain: EPEVTQTPSHQVTQMGQEVILRCVPISNHLYFYWYRQILGQKVEFLVSFYNNEISEKSEIFDDQFSVERPDGSNFTLKIRSTKLEDSAMYFCASTGRGELFFGEGSRLTVL.

This sequence joins TRBV18 and TRBJ1-6; maybe TRBD1 (6 bases). CDR3 length equals 16 residues. V was pared by 3 bases and J by 9 bases, with 18 bases between. CDR1 is KGHSH and CDR2 is LQKENI in the germline V gene. The CDR3 DNA is TGTGCCAGCTCACCCGTAGGGGGGGGCGAAAGTTCACCCCTCCACTTT. This translates into CASSPVGGGESSPLHF.

The chain joins TRBV5-6 to TRBJ1-2; TRBD1 agrees at 12 bases. The CDR3 spans 17 residues. The trim removed 4 bases at V and 1 base at J, leaving 8 bases unmatched. Looked up from germline, CDR1 is SGHDT and CDR2 is YYEEEE. CDR3 sequence reads: CASSRGGTGGDNYGYTF. Here the CDR3 DNA reads TGTGCCAGCAGCCGGGGAGGGACAGGGGGCGATAACTATGGCTACACCTTC.

The chain combines TRBV2 with TRBJ2-1; unclear D gene. The CDR3 covers 12 residues. Trimming took off 5 bases at V and 8 bases at J, with 10 bases between the two ends. Per the germline V gene, CDR1 is SNHLY and CDR2 is FYNNEI. CDR3 DNA: TGTGCCAGCAGTCTAATGAGCGATGAGCAGTTCTTC. This translates into CASSLMSDEQFF.

With regard to this clone: Other DNA variants within this sample encode the same CDR3. The chain employs TRBV5-1 and TRBJ1-3; maybe TRBD1 (6 bases). CDR3 length: 15 residues. V was shortened by 0 bases and J by 0 bases, with 7 bases between the two germline ends. Germline V lookup: CDR1 SGHRS, CDR2 YFSETQ. The CDR3 loop reads CASSLAGDSGNTIYF. The CDR3 region has the DNA TGCGCCAGCAGCTTGGCAGGGGACTCTGGAAACACCATATATTTT. The full variable domain, rest sourced from reference TRBV5-1 and TRBJ1-3, is KAGVTQTPRYLIKTRGQQVTLSCSPISGHRSVSWYQQTPGQGLQFLFEYFSETQRNKGNFPGRFSGRQFSNSRSEMNVSTLELGDSALYLCASSLAGDSGNTIYFGEGSWLTVV.

The chain recombines TRBV19 with TRBJ2-7, with D perhaps matching TRBD2 (6 bases). There are 14 residues in the CDR3. Trimming removed 6 bases from V and 0 bases from J, with 12 bases in between. CDR1 and CDR2 (germline): LNHDA, SQIVND (reference sequence). The CDR3 spells CASSRRRDSYEQYF. The DNA of the CDR3 is TGTGCCAGTAGCCGTAGGCGGGACTCCTACGAGCAGTACTTC. The variable domain in full, with the rest retrieved from reference TRBV19 and TRBJ2-7, is DGGITQSPKYLFRKEGQNVTLSCEQNLNHDAMYWYRQDPGQGLRLIYYSQIVNDFQKGDIAEGYSVSREKKESFPLTVTSAQKNPTAFYLCASSRRRDSYEQYFGPGTRLTVT.

V and J are TRBV2 and TRBJ2-7, with D maybe TRBD2 (6 bases). Trimming removed 4 bases at V and 5 bases at J, with 15 bases between. This CDR3 spans 14 amino acids. Germline values: CDR1 SNHLY, CDR2 FYNNEI. CDR3 region: CASSGRAWGDEQYF. CDR3 nucleotides: TGTGCCAGCAGTGGCCGGGCCTGGGGGGACGAGCAGTACTTC.

V gene TRBV6-5 combines with J gene TRBJ2-5; D may be TRBD1 or TRBD2 (5 bases each). This CDR3 comprises 15 residues. The germline gives CDR1 MNHEY, CDR2 SVGAGI. The V end was cut by 2 bases, the J end by 7 bases, with 17 bases between. CDR3 sequence: CASSYASRGTWTQYF. The DNA of the CDR3 is TGTGCCAGCAGTTACGCGAGCCGAGGGACCTGGACCCAGTACTTC.

The count of this clone is one. This chain uses TRBV5-4 with TRBJ2-7, with 10 bases matching TRBD2. The CDR3 spans 13 residues. CDR1 is SGHNT and CDR2 is YYREEE in the germline V gene (reference sequence). V shed 5 bases, J shed 7 bases, and the junction held 6 bases outside the gene matches. CDR3 protein: CASRLAGSGEQYF. The CDR3 DNA sequence: TGTGCCAGCAGACTAGCGGGATCGGGAGAGCAGTACTTC.